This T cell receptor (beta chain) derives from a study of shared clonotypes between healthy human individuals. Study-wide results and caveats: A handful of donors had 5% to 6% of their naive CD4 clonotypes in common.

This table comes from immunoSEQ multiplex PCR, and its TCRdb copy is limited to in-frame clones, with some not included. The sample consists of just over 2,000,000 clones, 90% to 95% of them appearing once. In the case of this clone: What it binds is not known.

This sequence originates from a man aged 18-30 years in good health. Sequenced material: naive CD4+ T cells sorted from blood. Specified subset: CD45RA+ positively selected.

For the CDR3, the DNA is TGTGCCAGCAGCTTCGGCAGGGAGAGGTATGGCTACACCTTC. Its protein is CASSFGRERYGYTF. The rearrangement links TRBV7-9 to TRBJ1-2; tentatively, D is TRBD1 (5 bases). CDR3 size: 14 residues. V was trimmed by 3 bases and J by 5 bases, leaving 13 bases between them. Germline V gene data show CDR1 as SEHNR and CDR2 as FQNEAQ (reference sequence).